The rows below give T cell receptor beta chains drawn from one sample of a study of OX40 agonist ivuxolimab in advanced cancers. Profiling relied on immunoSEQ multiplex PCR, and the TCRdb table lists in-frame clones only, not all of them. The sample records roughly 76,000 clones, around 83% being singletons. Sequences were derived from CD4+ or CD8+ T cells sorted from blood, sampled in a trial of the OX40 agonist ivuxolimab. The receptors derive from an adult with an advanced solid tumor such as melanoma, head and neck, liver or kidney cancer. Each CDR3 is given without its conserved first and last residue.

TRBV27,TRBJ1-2,ASSISPPGLYGYT
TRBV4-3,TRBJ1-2,ASSQGGRLLGYT
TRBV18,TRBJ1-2,ASSPAENYGYT
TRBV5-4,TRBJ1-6,AIGTHGNSPLH
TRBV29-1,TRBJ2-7,SFSRGPSYEQY
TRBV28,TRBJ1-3,ASSSDMRWFGNTIY
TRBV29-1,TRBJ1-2,SVGVRMPTPGANYGYT
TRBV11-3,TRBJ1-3,ASSFLLIGTGLLSGNTIY
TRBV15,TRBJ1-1,ATSTRTSITEAF
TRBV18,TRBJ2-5,ASSHYDSGETQY
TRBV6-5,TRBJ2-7,ASSYNYEQY
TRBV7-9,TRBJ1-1,ASSGQPNTEAF
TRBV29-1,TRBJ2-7,SVQGQGAYEQY
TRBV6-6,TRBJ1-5,ASTGGDRVQPQH
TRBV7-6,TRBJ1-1,ASSLGVANTEAF
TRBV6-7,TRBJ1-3,ASSYPRAGDLSGNTIY
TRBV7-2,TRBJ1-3,ASSSPGQGQRVGNTIY
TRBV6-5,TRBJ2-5,ASRTPGVETQY
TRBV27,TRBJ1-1,ASSLSLRGRATEAF
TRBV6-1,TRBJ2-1,ASSEVYSYNEQF
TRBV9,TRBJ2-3,ASSASADPLWDTQY
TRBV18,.,ASSPTTPEQY
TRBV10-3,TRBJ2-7,AISESRVRPYEQY
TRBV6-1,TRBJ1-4,ASSGAGSANEKLF
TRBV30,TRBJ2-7,AWTLRDRNSYEQY
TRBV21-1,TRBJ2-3,ASSKEGGRQGWPDTQY
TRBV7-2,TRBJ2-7,ASSSRQQGSYEQY
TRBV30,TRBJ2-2,AWSVGRGGELF
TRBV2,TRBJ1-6,ASRGWDSPLH
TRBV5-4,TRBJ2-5,ASSPPRILAGGEETQY
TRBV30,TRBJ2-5,AWRSSRETQY
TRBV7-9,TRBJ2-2,ASSGQGAFGELF
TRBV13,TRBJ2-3,ASSLKVAFTDTQY
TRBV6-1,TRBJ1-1,ASSSDREAF
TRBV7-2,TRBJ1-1,ASSSPTVKRTEAF